The clone carrying this T cell receptor beta chain was found once. What it binds is not known. This specimen belongs to a study of cytomegalovirus exposure and HLA in healthy donors. Study at large: Among the approximately 380 donors who were genotyped, over 70% fell in the genetic ancestry cluster that is associated with self-reported Caucasian donors. Findings of the study overall: There was a cluster of highly shared sequence variants that was likely a sequencing artifact. The availability of immune exposure information extended only to CMV serostatus.

Both 60 Vbeta primers and 13 Jbeta primers went into the PCR. TCRdb keeps only in-frame clones here, not all; method: immunoSEQ multiplex PCR. The data contain tens of thousands of clones, 80% to 90% of them singletons. The specimen was PBMCs. The TCR comes from a woman under 40 in good health and CMV-seronegative.

This CDR3 is CASSLAGGNYGYTF. The CDR3 nucleotides read TGTGCCAGCAGCTTAGCAGGGGGTAACTATGGCTACACCTTC. This rearrangement joins TRBV11-2 to TRBJ1-2; 7 nucleotides line up with TRBD1. V was clipped by 1 base and J by 1 base; unmatched bases: 0. CDR1 SGHAT and CDR2 FQNNGV come from the germline V gene. This CDR3 comprises 14 residues.